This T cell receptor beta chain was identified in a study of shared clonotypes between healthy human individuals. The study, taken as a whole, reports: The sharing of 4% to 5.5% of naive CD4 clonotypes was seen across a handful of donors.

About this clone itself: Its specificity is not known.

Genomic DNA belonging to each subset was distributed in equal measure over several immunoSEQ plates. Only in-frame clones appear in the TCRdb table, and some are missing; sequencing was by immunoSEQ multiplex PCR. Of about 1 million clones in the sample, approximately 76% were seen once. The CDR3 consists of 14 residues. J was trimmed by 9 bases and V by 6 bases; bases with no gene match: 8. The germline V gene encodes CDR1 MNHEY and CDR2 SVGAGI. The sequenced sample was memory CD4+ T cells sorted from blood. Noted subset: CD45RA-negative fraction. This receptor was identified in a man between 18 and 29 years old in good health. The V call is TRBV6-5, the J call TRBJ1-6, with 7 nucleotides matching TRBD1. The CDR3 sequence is CASSRDRPGSPLHF. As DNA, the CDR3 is TGTGCCAGCAGCAGGGACAGACCAGGTTCACCCCTCCACTTT.